This TCR beta chain emerged from a study of cytomegalovirus exposure and HLA in healthy donors. General observations from the study: TCR beta chains numbering 164 were designated cytomegalovirus-associated.

A word on this clone: Its specificity is not known.

13 Jbeta primers and 60 Vbeta primers were used for the PCR. Study processing details: A later analysis counted 65 million to 90 million unique TCR beta chains, around 11 million shared. Libraries were prepared by immunoSEQ multiplex PCR; TCRdb keeps only in-frame clonotypes and omits some of them. From that table come the V and J calls and clone size; the DNA was used to work out D and trimming. The data show more than 130,000 clones, and the top ten clones hold less than 3%. Input material: PBMCs. The receptor's source is a man aged 40-55 years in good health and CMV-seronegative.

CDR3 region: CASSLQGTDRRYNEQFF. The CDR3 DNA reads as TGTGCCAGCAGCTTACAAGGCACTGACAGGCGATACAATGAGCAGTTCTTC. The chain couples TRBV7-9 to TRBJ2-1; tentative D call: TRBD1 (6 bases). Looked up from germline, CDR1 is SEHNR and CDR2 is FQNEAQ (reference sequence). This CDR3 region has 17 residues. Trimming pared 2 bases from V and 4 bases from J, leaving 18 bases between.